These T cell receptor beta chains were read from a single sample in a study of blood T cell repertoires in COVID-19. Profiling relied on immunoSEQ multiplex PCR, and the TCRdb table lists in-frame clones only, not all of them. The table shows about 170,000 clones, with 80% to 90% occurring only once. Sequencing input: peripheral blood. The source of these receptors is a woman in her sixties with COVID-19, enrolled during active disease. Each CDR3 is given with its conserved first and last residue. A D gene is named only where the DNA matches it firmly. Clone size is not always given. Where it is, it says once, few, many or a class for expanded clones.

TRBJ2-7 | . | . | 13 | TRBV12-3/TRBV12-4 | TGTGCCAGCAGCTCGGGCAGGGACTACGAGCAGTACTTC | CASSSGRDYEQYF
TRBJ2-7 | TRBD2 | . | 14 | TRBV9 | TGTGCCAGCAGCCCGGGACTAGAGGGCTACGAGCAGTACTTC | CASSPGLEGYEQYF
TRBJ1-1 | . | . | 13 | TRBV4-3 | TGCGCCAGCAGCCCGGCGGGTAAGGGTGAAGCTTTCTTT | CASSPAGKGEAFF
TRBJ1-1 | . | . | 15 | TRBV7-2 | TGTGCCAGCAGCTTTCCGGGAGGAGGGACCACTGAAGCTTTCTTT | CASSFPGGGTTEAFF
TRBJ2-7 | . | . | 14 | TRBV7-9 | . | CASSSSGGTYEQYF
TRBJ2-7 | TRBD1 | . | 13 | TRBV5-4 | TGTGCCAGCAGCACTGGACAGGACTACGAGCAGTACTTC | CASSTGQDYEQYF
TRBJ1-5 | TRBD1 | . | 16 | TRBV19 | TGTGCCAGTAGAGTACCCGGGACAGGGGGCAATCAGCCCCAGCATTTT | CASRVPGTGGNQPQHF
TRBJ1-2 | TRBD1 | . | 14 | TRBV5-4 | TGTGCCAGCAGCCAAGGACAGGGGAACTATGGCTACACCTTC | CASSQGQGNYGYTF
TRBJ1-2 | . | few | 15 | TRBV7-2 | TGTGCCAGCAGCGATGAGGGGCAGGGGCTCTATGGCTACACCTTC | CASSDEGQGLYGYTF
TRBJ2-1 | . | . | 13 | TRBV7-2 | TGTGCCAGCAGCTTAGGGAGGTCCAATGAGCAGTTCTTC | CASSLGRSNEQFF
TRBJ2-1 | . | once | 14 | TRBV4-3 | TGCGCCAGCAGCCAAGAAGGCAGGGGCGCTGAGCAGTTCTTC | CASSQEGRGAEQFF
TRBJ2-2 | TRBD1 | . | 14 | TRBV19 | TGTGCCAGTAGTGGGACAGCTAACACCGGGGAGCTGTTTTTT | CASSGTANTGELFF
TRBJ1-2 | . | few | 13 | TRBV10-3 | TGTGCCATCAGTGTGGGGCCTGGCTATGGCTACACCTTC | CAISVGPGYGYTF
TRBJ2-1 | . | . | 16 | TRBV21-1 | TGTGCCAGCAGCAGCTCGGAGGGAAGTTACTACAATGAGCAGTTCTTC | CASSSSEGSYYNEQFF
TRBJ1-1 | . | . | 16 | TRBV7-8 | TGTGCCAGCAGCTTACAGTACAGACAAGTTGGAACTGAAGCTTTCTTT | CASSLQYRQVGTEAFF